Following are 10 T cell receptor beta chains from one sample sequenced in a study of blood T cell repertoires in COVID-19. The assay was immunoSEQ multiplex PCR, and TCRdb's table has in-frame clones only and misses some. The sample holds hundreds of thousands of clones; 87% are singletons and the top ten take approximately 1.6%. Sequenced: peripheral blood. These receptors were collected from a woman aged 40-49 years who had recovered from COVID-19.

This clone was seen only a few times. CDR3 nucleotides: TGCGCCAGCAGTTCCCAATACCGGGACAACTCAGGCGAGCAGTACTTC. This sequence encodes CASSSQYRDNSGEQYF. The chain recombines TRBV4-1 with TRBJ2-7; D may be TRBD1 (6 bases). The CDR3 is 16 residues long. V gave up 6 bases and J gave up 6 bases, with 24 bases separating them. Germline values: CDR1 MGHRA, CDR2 YSYEKL.

CDR3 in amino acids: CASSPRTAPNTGELFF. CDR3 DNA: TGTGCCAGCAGCCCCCGGACAGCCCCGAACACCGGGGAGCTGTTTTTT. The chain has TRBV11-2 and TRBJ2-2; D might be TRBD1 (6 bases). V dropped 5 bases and J dropped 0 bases, with 13 bases sitting between them. The CDR3 spans 16 residues. Germline V lookup: CDR1 SGHAT, CDR2 FQNNGV.

The rearrangement uses TRBV5-1 and TRBJ1-6; D is perhaps TRBD1 (6 bases). The CDR3 is 12 residues long. From germline, CDR1 is SGHRS and CDR2 YFSETQ. V lost 9 bases, J lost 7 bases, and 11 bases lay in between. This chain's CDR3 is CATKDSNSPLHF. CDR3 nucleotides: TGCGCCACCAAGGACAGCAATTCACCCCTCCACTTT.

V is TRBV6-6 and J is TRBJ2-3; D uncertain. This CDR3 comprises 14 residues. From germline, CDR1 is MNHNY and CDR2 SVGAGI (reference sequence). Between the trimmed V and J ends, which lost 8 bases and 0 bases, there was a span of 12 bases. The CDR3: CASAAFTSTDTQYF. CDR3 nucleotides: TGTGCCAGCGCGGCTTTTACTAGCACAGATACGCAGTATTTT.

The chain couples TRBV5-8 to TRBJ2-1; 12 bases agree with TRBD2. The V and J ends lost 4 bases and 2 bases, in that order; junction bases with no gene match: 10. This CDR3 is 18 amino acids long. Germline V lookup: CDR1 SGHTS, CDR2 YDEGEE. The CDR3, as DNA: TGTGCCAGCAGCCGGGTCCTAGCGGGGGGGACCACCTACAATGAGCAGTTCTTC. Translating gives CASSRVLAGGTTYNEQFF.

This chain links TRBV27 with TRBJ2-3, with 9 bases lining up with TRBD1. Germline lookup yields CDR1 MNHEY and CDR2 SMNVEV (reference sequence). This CDR3 comprises 14 residues. J lost 5 bases, V lost 6 bases, and 6 bases had no gene match. The CDR3 region is CASSKQGAQDTQYF. The CDR3 region has the DNA TGTGCCAGCAGCAAACAGGGGGCCCAAGATACGCAGTATTTT.

Concerning this clone itself: The same CDR3 is also encoded by other DNA sequences in this sample. The chain links TRBV19 to TRBJ1-1, with D possibly matching TRBD1 (5 bases). There are 11 residues in the CDR3. Germline values: CDR1 LNHDA, CDR2 SQIVND (reference sequence). V lost 5 bases and J lost 6, with 7 bases in between. CDR3 sequence (DNA): TGTGCCAGTAGTCCAGGGTCTGAAGCTTTCTTT. Its protein is CASSPGSEAFF.

This clone was observed a single time. The chain carries TRBV3-1 (or the pseudogene TRBV3-2) and TRBJ1-2; D may be TRBD1 (6 bases). The CDR3 is 14 amino acids. The V gene's germline CDR1 is LGHDT and CDR2 YNNKEL (reference sequence). Trimming cost V 0 bases and J 7 bases, with 12 bases left between them. The CDR3 spells CASSQDRAGVGYTF. In DNA, the CDR3 is TGTGCCAGCAGCCAAGATAGGGCAGGGGTTGGCTACACCTTC.

The V call is TRBV29-1, the J call TRBJ2-3; 10 nucleotides line up with TRBD1. Germline CDR1 SQVTM, CDR2 ANQGSEA. With 6 bases clipped from V and 4 bases from J, the junction kept 13 bases outside the gene matches. This CDR3 spans 16 amino acids. CDR3 nucleotides: TGCAGCGTAGGAAACCCGACAGGGGGCGGCGCAGATACGCAGTATTTT. It codes for CSVGNPTGGGADTQYF.

Points on this clone: This specimen includes other DNA sequences encoding the same CDR3. This rearrangement joins TRBV5-1 to TRBJ2-3, with 11 nucleotides matching TRBD1. The CDR3 has 14 residues. Germline V gene lookup returns CDR1 SGHRS and CDR2 YFSETQ. The V segment lost 0 bases and the J segment 6 bases; nucleotides outside the gene matches: 0. The CDR3 coding sequence is TGCGCCAGCAGCTTGGGGACAGGGGGCGATACGCAGTATTTT. Its translation: CASSLGTGGDTQYF.